This TCR beta chain was captured by sequencing in a study of cytomegalovirus exposure and HLA in healthy donors. V dropped 1 base and J dropped 4; count of bases not matched to a gene: 9. This CDR3 contains 18 residues. Per germline, CDR1 MGHRA and CDR2 YSYEKL. PCR was performed using 60 Vbeta and 13 Jbeta primers. TCRdb's table, derived via immunoSEQ multiplex PCR, lists solely in-frame clones and lacks some. The sample totals 80,000 to 95,000 clones. Source material: PBMCs. This clonotype was obtained from a woman in her thirties in good health and CMV-seronegative. J is TRBJ2-3 and V is TRBV4-1; 12 nucleotides align to TRBD2. CDR3 DNA sequence: TGCGCCAGCAGCCAAGGGCTAGCGGGAGGGCCTTTCCCAGATACGCAGTATTTT. The encoded protein is CASSQGLAGGPFPDTQYF.